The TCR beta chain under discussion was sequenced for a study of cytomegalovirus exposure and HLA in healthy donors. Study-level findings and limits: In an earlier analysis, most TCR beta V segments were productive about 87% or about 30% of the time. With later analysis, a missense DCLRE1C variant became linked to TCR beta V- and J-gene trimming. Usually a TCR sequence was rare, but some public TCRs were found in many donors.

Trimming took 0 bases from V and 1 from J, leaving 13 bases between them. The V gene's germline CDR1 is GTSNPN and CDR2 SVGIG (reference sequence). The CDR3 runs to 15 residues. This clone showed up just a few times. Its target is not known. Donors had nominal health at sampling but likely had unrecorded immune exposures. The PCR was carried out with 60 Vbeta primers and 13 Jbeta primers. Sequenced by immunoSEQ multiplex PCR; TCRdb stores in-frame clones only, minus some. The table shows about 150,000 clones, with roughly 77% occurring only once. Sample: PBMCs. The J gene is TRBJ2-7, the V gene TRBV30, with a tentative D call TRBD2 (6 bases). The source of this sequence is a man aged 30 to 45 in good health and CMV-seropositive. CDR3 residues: CAWSVWDSLSYEQYF. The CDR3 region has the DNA TGTGCCTGGAGTGTATGGGACTCCCTGTCCTACGAGCAGTACTTC.